The clone carrying this T cell receptor beta chain was detected ten times or more. Its antigen is still unknown. TCRdb itself ran the 5' RACE reads through MiXCR, one entry per CDR3 protein. The sample records roughly 40,000 distinct CDR3 sequences, 6% to 9.5% being singletons. These data come from a study of T-cell memory formation after mild COVID-19. Study overall: For the most part, TCR clusters were specific to one donor.

General study results and limits: Detection of some responders pre-infection suggested pre-existing cross-reactive memory T cells participated. Among clones contracting day 15 to 85, CD4/CD8 was balanced, whereas later expanders leaned CD4+. Researchers report contracting CD4+ clones mostly in CM and EM, with CD8+ clones in EMRA.

The material sequenced was PBMCs or a T cell subset sorted from them (not recorded which). This receptor was obtained from a man aged 18 to 30 who had mild COVID-19 (a few samples of this study predate the infection). Cell type and time point are not known.

CDR3 nucleotides: TGCGCCAGCAGCCTCGGGGGGGCATCAGAGACCCAGTACTTC. Protein: CASSLGGASETQYF. This chain joins TRBV5-1 and TRBJ2-5; 8 nucleotides agree with TRBD2. Germline V CDR1 and CDR2: SGHRS, YFSETQ. The trim removed 4 bases at V and 4 bases at J, leaving 6 bases unmatched. The CDR3 consists of 14 residues.